The 9 T cell receptor beta chains below come from one sample, sequenced in a study of OX40 agonist ivuxolimab in advanced cancers. Generated by immunoSEQ multiplex PCR, the TCRdb table keeps only in-frame clones and is missing some. This sample carries 37,000 or so clones, about 90% of them seen once, and the ten largest clones take under 20%. The source material was CD4+ or CD8+ T cells sorted from blood, sampled in a trial of the OX40 agonist ivuxolimab. The receptors derive from an adult with an advanced solid tumor such as melanoma, head and neck, liver or kidney cancer.

The chain uses TRBV10-1 and TRBJ1-1; D gene uncertain. With 3 bases removed from V and 9 bases from J, the gap between germline ends came to 14 bases. CDR3 size: 13 residues. CDR1 is WNHNN and CDR2 is SYGVQD in the germline V gene (reference sequence). CDR3: CASSDETPLKAFF. CDR3 nucleotide sequence: TGCGCCAGCAGTGATGAAACCCCCCTCAAAGCTTTCTTT.

In DNA, the CDR3 is TGTGCCAGCAGGGCTTCTGTTGGGGATGGCTACACCTTC. Protein product: CASRASVGDGYTF. The chain combines TRBV27 with TRBJ1-2; D not resolved. The CDR3 consists of 13 residues. Germline V CDR1 and CDR2: MNHEY, SMNVEV (reference sequence). The V end was cut by 6 bases, the J end by 6 bases, with 14 bases between.

This rearrangement joins TRBV1 to TRBJ2-1; the table's D call TRBD1 went unverified against the DNA. TRBV1 is reported as a pseudogene. The CDR3 is made up of 15 amino acids. CDR3 nucleotide sequence: TGCACCAGCAGTCCCAGATTATACTCCTACAATGAGCAGTTCTTC. Translation gives CTSSPRLYSYNEQFF.

The rearrangement joins TRBV15 to TRBJ1-5, with D uncertain. This CDR3 comprises 16 residues. Germline-derived CDR1 and CDR2 are LNHNV and YYDKDF (reference sequence). Between the trimmed V and J ends, which lost 4 bases and 1 base, there was a span of 14 bases. The CDR3 DNA reads as TGTGCCACCAGCAAGGACCGGACGATAAGCAATCAGCCCCAGCATTTT. It yields the protein CATSKDRTISNQPQHF.

The rearrangement uses TRBV6-5 and TRBJ1-2; D uncertain. The V gene lost 6 bases and the J gene lost 0 bases, with 2 bases spanning the gap. CDR3 length: 11 amino acids. Germline V gene data show CDR1 as MNHEY and CDR2 as SVGAGI. The CDR3 here is CASRSNYGYTF. The CDR3 DNA is TGTGCCAGCAGGTCTAACTATGGCTACACCTTC.

This chain uses TRBV23-1 with TRBJ1-4; no firm D call. TRBV23-1 is sorted into the ORF group, with uncertain function. The germline V and J ends were trimmed by 4 bases and 1 base, with 31 bases remaining between them. The CDR3 spans 22 residues. This CDR3 reads CASSPNPRMGTHPARTNEKLFF. The CDR3 DNA follows: TGCGCCAGCAGTCCGAACCCACGTATGGGAACCCACCCTGCCCGAACTAATGAAAAACTGTTTTTT.

The chain recombines TRBV14 with TRBJ2-1; TRBD2 might be the D (5 bases). The V and J ends lost 4 bases and 8 bases respectively, with 18 bases between them. This CDR3 contains 15 residues. Germline V gene sequence: CDR1 SGHDN, CDR2 FVKESK. CDR3 protein: CASSLLRVSPDEQFF. Here the CDR3 DNA reads TGTGCCAGCAGCCTCCTGAGGGTCAGTCCGGATGAGCAGTTCTTC.

Here the CDR3 DNA reads TGTGCCATCAGTGGGGGGGACAGCACAGATACGCAGTATTTT. As protein: CAISGGDSTDTQYF. V usage is TRBV10-3 and J usage is TRBJ2-3, with D perhaps TRBD2 (6 bases). CDR3 size: 14 residues. The V and J ends lost 4 bases and 0 bases respectively, with 8 bases between them. In germline, CDR1 is ENHRY, CDR2 SYGVKD.

This sequence joins TRBV5-1 and TRBJ1-1; D is ambiguous. The ends were cut back, 0 bases at V and 2 bases at J, with 5 bases in the middle. Germline V gene lookup returns CDR1 SGHRS and CDR2 YFSETQ. This CDR3 contains 13 residues. CDR3 nucleotides: TGCGCCAGCAGCTTGGGCGGTAACACTGAAGCTTTCTTT. Protein: CASSLGGNTEAFF.